The 10 T cell receptor beta chains listed next were all sequenced from one sample in a study of tumor-infiltrating lymphocytes in primary liver carcinoma. Extraction of RNA together with DNA used roughly 20-32 mg of unsorted bulk tissue. A constant-region primer primed TCR beta cDNA synthesis from 400 to 550 ng of total RNA. It was through three nested multiplex PCR rounds of slightly modified ARM-PCR that TCR beta libraries arose. For about 11 cycles apiece, the opening two PCR rounds ran with TRBV1-TRBV30 forward primers and a C-beta reverse primer. A single record per CDR3 protein comes from TCRdb applying MiXCR to the multiplex PCR reads. The repertoire holds 84,000 or so distinct CDR3 sequences, around 70% seen once, with just under 20% in the top ten. Sequencing was performed on liver tumor tissue from sampling region 1. Specified subset: tumor region T1, superior pole. These receptors came from a middle-aged man with primary liver carcinoma and hepatitis B virus infection.

For this clonotype: Relative to the germline gene, one junction end is altered; a read error may explain this. The chain couples TRBV29-1 to TRBJ2-5; D possibly corresponds to TRBD1 (7 bases). The CDR3 contains 12 residues. Germline V CDR1 and CDR2: SQVTM, ANQGSEA. This chain's CDR3 is CIVVGRGETQYF. DNA of the CDR3: TGCATCGTTGTAGGCAGGGGGGAGACTCAGTACTTT.

As to this clonotype: At one boundary the junction diverges from the germline segment, which might be a read error. The V gene is TRBV5-1, the J gene TRBJ2-5; maybe TRBD2 (5 bases). Germline assignment: CDR1 SGHRS and CDR2 YFSETQ. The CDR3 runs to 12 residues. CDR3 DNA sequence: TGTGCCAGCGGCTTGGCCCAAGAGACCCAGTACTTC. Its protein product is CASGLAQETQYF.

This clonotype has at least ten counts. The rearrangement joins TRBV29-1 to TRBJ1-2; D is uncertain. Germline CDR1 and CDR2: SQVTM and ANQGSEA. V lost 0 bases and J lost 3, with 11 bases in between. This CDR3 is built from 14 residues. CDR3 sequence (DNA): TGCAGCGTTGAAGACGTGGGGAGCGACTATGGCTACACCTTC. Residues: CSVEDVGSDYGYTF.

This clonotype was recorded many times. The chain links TRBV5-6 to TRBJ1-2, with 7 bases lining up with TRBD1. The V gene end was trimmed by 5 bases and the J gene end by 4 bases; junction bases not matched to a gene: 17. Germline CDR1 is SGHDT and CDR2 is YYEEEE. This CDR3 spans 17 amino acids. The CDR3 spells CASSLATGTETLYGYTF. Written as DNA, the CDR3 is TGTGCCAGCAGTCTGGCGACAGGGACAGAAACTCTCTATGGCTACACCTTC. Drawing the rest from reference TRBV5-6 and TRBJ1-2, the complete variable domain is DAGVTQSPTHLIKTRGQQVTLRCSPKSGHDTVSWYQQALGQGPQFIFQYYEEEERQRGNFPDRFSGHQFPNYSSELNVNALLLGDSALYLCASSLATGTETLYGYTFGSGTRLTVV.

Concerning this clonotype: One end of the junction varies from germline; a read error may be responsible. The V gene is TRBV19, the J gene TRBJ2-3; TRBD2 agrees at 7 bases. From germline, CDR1 is LNHDA and CDR2 SQIVND (reference sequence). CDR3 length: 13 amino acids. CDR3 residues: CTSGTIITDTQYF. CDR3 DNA: TGTACCAGCGGGACTATAATCACAGATACGCAGTATTTT. Full variable domain (missing parts from reference TRBV19 and TRBJ2-3): DGGITQSPKYLFRKEGQNVTLSCEQNLNHDAMYWYRQDPGQGLRLIYYSQIVNDFQKGDIAEGYSVSREKKESFPLTVTSAQKNPTAFYLCTSGTIITDTQYFGPGTRLTVL.

The chain recombines TRBV6-1 with TRBJ2-3; TRBD2 matches at 9 bases. This CDR3 contains 20 residues. Losses at the gene ends were 6 bases for V and 1 base for J; bases not matched to a gene: 20. Germline V gene data show CDR1 as MNHNS and CDR2 as SASEGT. The CDR3 here is CASSLRPGLAGGSGTDTQYF. In DNA, the CDR3 is TGTGCCAGCAGCCTTAGACCGGGACTAGCTGGAGGGTCCGGCACAGATACGCAGTATTTT.

This clonotype has only a few counts. The chain is built from TRBV18 and TRBJ1-4; TRBD1 matches at 9 bases. This CDR3 has 16 residues. V was pared by 4 bases and J by 8 bases, with 11 bases of the junction left unmatched. Germline CDR1 reads KGHSH; CDR2 reads LQKENI. This chain's CDR3 is CASSRVAGQGEEKLFF. The CDR3 DNA is TGTGCCAGCTCACGGGTTGCGGGACAGGGCGAGGAAAAACTGTTTTTT.

As to this clonotype: Mismatch with germline at one junction end may stem from a read error. This chain uses TRBV4-1 with TRBJ2-1; 7 bases agree with TRBD2. Germline CDR1 MGHRA, CDR2 YSYEKL. This CDR3 is built from 15 residues. The CDR3 nucleotides read TGCGCCAGCAGTCAAGTTAGCGGGCTGTACAATGAGCAGTTCTTC. It encodes CASSQVSGLYNEQFF.

To note about this clonotype: Just one base apart from a much larger clone, this may be a read error. This chain links TRBV5-1 with TRBJ1-5; D gene unclear. This CDR3 has 15 residues. Germline V gene data show CDR1 as SGHRS and CDR2 as YFSETQ. The V end lost 0 bases, the J end lost 1 base, and 8 bases lay between the germline ends. This CDR3 is CASSLEPVSNQPQHF. The CDR3 bases are TGCGCCAGCAGCTTGGAGCCGGTAAGCAATCAGCCCCAGCATTTT.

This chain links TRBV5-1 with TRBJ2-5; D ambiguous. The germline V gene encodes CDR1 SGHRS and CDR2 YFSETQ. This CDR3 spans 14 amino acids. Trimming removed 5 bases from V and 7 bases from J, with 18 bases in between. The CDR3 DNA sequence: TGCGCCAGCAGTTTGCGGCAGGACGGTGTGACCCAGTACTTC. Its protein is CASSLRQDGVTQYF.